This T cell receptor beta chain was documented in a study of TIL therapy for anti-PD-1-resistant metastatic lung cancer. Time point specified: pre-treatment sample, taken before nivolumab and TIL therapy. This CDR3 comprises 12 residues. Trimming shortened V by 5 bases and J by 5 bases, and 9 bases separated the two germline ends. Germline V CDR1 and CDR2: SGHVS, FNYEAQ. The libraries were made with immunoSEQ v3. The protocol was immunoSEQ multiplex PCR, while the TCRdb copy is restricted to in-frame clones and leaves out a portion. The sample has 52,000 or so clones; about 81% are singletons. The chain carries TRBV7-6 and TRBJ2-5; the D gene is possibly TRBD1 (5 bases). This sample comprised blood, obtained at baseline. This receptor was obtained from a person between 25 and 80 years old with non-small cell lung cancer. This CDR3 reads CASSRQPETQYF. The CDR3, as DNA: TGTGCCAGCAGCCGACAGCCGGAGACCCAGTACTTC.